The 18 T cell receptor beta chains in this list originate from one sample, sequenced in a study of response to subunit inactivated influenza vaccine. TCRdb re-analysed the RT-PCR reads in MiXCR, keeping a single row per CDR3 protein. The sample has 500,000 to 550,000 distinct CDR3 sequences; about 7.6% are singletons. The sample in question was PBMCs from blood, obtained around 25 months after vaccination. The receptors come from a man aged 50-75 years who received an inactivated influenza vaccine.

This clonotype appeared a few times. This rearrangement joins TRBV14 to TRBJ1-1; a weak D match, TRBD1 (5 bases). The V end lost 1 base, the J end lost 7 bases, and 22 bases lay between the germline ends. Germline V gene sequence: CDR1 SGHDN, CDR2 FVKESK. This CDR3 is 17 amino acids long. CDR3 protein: CASSQGGERGRLGEAFF. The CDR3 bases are TGTGCCAGCAGCCAAGGGGGGGAACGCGGTAGATTGGGTGAAGCTTTCTTT.

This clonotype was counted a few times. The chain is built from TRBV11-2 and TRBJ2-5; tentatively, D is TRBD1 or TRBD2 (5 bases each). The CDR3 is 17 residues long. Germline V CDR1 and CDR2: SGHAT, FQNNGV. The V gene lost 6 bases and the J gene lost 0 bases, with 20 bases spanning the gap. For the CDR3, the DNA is TGTGCCAGCAGAACTGGGGGTGGAGGATTGTACCAAGAGACCCAGTACTTC. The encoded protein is CASRTGGGGLYQETQYF. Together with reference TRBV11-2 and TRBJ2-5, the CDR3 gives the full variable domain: EAGVAQSPRYKIIEKRQSVAFWCNPISGHATLYWYQQILGQGPKLLIQFQNNGVVDDSQLPKDRFSAERLKGVDSTLKIQPAKLEDSAVYLCASRTGGGGLYQETQYFGPGTRLLVL.

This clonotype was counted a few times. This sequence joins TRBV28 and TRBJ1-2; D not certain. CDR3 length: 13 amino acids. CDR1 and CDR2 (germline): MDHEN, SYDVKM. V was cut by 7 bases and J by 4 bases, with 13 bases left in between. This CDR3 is CASTAGGPYGYTF. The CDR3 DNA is TGTGCCAGCACCGCCGGAGGACCCTATGGCTACACCTTC.

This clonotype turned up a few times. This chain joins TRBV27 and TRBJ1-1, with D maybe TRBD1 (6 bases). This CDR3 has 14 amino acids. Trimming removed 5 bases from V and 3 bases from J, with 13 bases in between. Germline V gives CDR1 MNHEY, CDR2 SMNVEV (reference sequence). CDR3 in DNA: TGTGCCAGCAGTATAGGGGGTTGGGACACTGAAGCTTTCTTT. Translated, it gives CASSIGGWDTEAFF.

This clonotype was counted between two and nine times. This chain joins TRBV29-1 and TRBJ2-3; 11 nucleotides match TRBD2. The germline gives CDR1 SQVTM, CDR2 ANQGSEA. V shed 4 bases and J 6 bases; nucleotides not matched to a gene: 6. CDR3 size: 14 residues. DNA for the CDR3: TGCAGCGTTGGTAGCGGGGGGGCCCGGGATACGCAGTATTTT. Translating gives CSVGSGGARDTQYF.

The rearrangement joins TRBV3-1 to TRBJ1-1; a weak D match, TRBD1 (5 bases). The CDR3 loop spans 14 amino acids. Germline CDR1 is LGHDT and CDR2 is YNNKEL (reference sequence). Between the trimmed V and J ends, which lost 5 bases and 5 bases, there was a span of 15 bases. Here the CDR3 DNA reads TGTGCCAGCAGCTTCGCTAGGGGAAAAACTGAAGCTTTCTTT. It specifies CASSFARGKTEAFF.

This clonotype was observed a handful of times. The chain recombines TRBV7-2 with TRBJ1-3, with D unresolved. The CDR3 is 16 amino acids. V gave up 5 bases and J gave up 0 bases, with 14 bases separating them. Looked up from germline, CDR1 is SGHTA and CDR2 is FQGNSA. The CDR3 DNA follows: TGTGCCAGCAGCCGCGATCATTCGACCTCTGGAAACACCATATATTTT. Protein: CASSRDHSTSGNTIYF.

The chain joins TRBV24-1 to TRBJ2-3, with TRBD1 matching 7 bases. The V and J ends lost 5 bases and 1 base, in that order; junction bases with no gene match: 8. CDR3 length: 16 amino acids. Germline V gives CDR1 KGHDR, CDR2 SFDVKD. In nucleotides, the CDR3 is TGTGCCACCAGTGGTTCGGACAGGATTGGCACAGATACGCAGTATTTT. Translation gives CATSGSDRIGTDTQYF.

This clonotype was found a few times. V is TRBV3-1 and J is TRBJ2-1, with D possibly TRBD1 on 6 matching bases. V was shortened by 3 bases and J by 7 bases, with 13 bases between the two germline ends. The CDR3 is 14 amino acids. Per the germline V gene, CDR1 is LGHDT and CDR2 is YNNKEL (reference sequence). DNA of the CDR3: TGTGCCAGCAGCCATAAAGCCGGGACAAATGAGCAGTTCTTC. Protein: CASSHKAGTNEQFF.

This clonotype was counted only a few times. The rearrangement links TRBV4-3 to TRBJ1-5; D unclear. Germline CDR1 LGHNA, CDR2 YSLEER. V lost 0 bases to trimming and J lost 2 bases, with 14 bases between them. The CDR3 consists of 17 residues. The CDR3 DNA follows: TGCGCCAGCAGCCAAGAGTTAGGGAGTGGCGGCAATCAGCCCCAGCATTTT. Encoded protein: CASSQELGSGGNQPQHF.

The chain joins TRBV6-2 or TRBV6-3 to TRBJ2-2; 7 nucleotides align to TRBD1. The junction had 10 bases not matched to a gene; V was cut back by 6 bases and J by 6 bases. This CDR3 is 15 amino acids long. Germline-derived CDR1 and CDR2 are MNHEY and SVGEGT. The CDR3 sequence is CASRTGQASAGELFF. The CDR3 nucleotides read TGTGCCAGCAGGACAGGGCAGGCATCCGCCGGGGAGCTGTTTTTT.

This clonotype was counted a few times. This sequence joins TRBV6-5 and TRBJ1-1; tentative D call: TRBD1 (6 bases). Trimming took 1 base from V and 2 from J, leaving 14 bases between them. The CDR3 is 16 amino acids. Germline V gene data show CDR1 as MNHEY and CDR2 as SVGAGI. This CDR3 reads CASSYWGQTRNTEAFF. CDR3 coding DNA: TGTGCCAGCAGTTACTGGGGACAAACAAGAAACACTGAAGCTTTCTTT.

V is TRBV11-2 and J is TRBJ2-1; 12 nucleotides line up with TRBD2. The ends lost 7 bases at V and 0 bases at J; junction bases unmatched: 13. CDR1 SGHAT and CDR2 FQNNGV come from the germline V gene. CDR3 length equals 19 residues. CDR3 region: CASTRGRTSGTSSYNEQFF. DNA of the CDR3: TGTGCCAGCACCCGCGGCAGGACTAGCGGGACAAGCTCCTACAATGAGCAGTTCTTC.

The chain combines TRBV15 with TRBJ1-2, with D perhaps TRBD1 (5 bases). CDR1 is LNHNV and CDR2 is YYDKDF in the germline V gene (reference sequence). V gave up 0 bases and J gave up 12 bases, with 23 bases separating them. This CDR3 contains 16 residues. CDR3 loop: CATSRDPRQSGSGNTF. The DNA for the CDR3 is TGTGCCACCAGCAGAGATCCTCGACAGTCGGGATCGGGAAACACCTTC.

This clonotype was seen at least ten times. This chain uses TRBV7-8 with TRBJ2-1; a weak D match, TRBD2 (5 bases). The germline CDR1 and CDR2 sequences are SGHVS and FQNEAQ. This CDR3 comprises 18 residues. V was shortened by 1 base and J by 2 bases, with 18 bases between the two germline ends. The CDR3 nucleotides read TGTGCCAGCAGCTTAGTGTGGTTCGGCGGGTTTGCCTACAATGAGCAGTTCTTC. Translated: CASSLVWFGGFAYNEQFF.

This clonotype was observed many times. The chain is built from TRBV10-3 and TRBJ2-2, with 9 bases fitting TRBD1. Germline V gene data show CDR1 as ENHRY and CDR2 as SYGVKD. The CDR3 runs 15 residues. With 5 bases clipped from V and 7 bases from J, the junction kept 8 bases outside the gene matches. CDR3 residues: CAISPGQGTGGELFF. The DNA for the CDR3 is TGTGCCATCAGTCCGGGACAGGGTACCGGCGGGGAGCTGTTTTTT.

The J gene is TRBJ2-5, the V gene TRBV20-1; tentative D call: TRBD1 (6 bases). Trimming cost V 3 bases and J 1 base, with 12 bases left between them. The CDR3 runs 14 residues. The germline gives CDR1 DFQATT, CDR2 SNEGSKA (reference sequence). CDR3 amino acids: CSARSQGPQETQYF. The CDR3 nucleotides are TGCAGTGCTAGGAGCCAGGGGCCCCAAGAGACCCAGTACTTC.

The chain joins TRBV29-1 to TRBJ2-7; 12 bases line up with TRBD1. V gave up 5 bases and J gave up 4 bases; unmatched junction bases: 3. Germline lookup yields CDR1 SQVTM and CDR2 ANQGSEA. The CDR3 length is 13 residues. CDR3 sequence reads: CSVPGQGAYEQYF. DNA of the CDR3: TGCAGCGTTCCGGGACAGGGGGCGTACGAGCAGTACTTC.